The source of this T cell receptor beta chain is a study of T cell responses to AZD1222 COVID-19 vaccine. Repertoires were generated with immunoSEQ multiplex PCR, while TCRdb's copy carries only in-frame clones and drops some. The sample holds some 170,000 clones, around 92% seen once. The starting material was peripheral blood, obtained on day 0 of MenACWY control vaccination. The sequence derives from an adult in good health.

CDR3 nucleotides: TGTGCCAGCAGCCAAGTTTCTTCCGGGAGCCCTCAGTTCTTC. Its protein product is CASSQVSSGSPQFF. The J gene is TRBJ2-1, the V gene TRBV3-1 (or the pseudogene TRBV3-2); tentatively, D is TRBD2 (6 bases). V gave up 1 base and J gave up 13 bases, with 17 bases separating them. This CDR3 is 14 amino acids long. Germline V gene lookup returns CDR1 LGHDT and CDR2 YNNKEL (reference sequence).